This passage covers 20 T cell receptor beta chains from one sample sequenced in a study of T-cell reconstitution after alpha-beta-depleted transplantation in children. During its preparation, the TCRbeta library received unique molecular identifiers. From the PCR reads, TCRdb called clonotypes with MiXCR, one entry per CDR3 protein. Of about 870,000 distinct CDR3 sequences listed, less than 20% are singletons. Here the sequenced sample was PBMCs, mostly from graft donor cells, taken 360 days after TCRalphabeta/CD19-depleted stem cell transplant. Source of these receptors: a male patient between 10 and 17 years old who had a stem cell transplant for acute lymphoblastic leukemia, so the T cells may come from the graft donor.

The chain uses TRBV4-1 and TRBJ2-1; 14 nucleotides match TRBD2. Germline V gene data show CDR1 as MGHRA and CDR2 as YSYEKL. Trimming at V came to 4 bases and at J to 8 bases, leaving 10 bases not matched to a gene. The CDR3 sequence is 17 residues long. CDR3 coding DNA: TGCGCCAGCAGCCCAGTGACTAGCGGGAGGGCCATGGATGAGCAGTTCTTC. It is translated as CASSPVTSGRAMDEQFF.

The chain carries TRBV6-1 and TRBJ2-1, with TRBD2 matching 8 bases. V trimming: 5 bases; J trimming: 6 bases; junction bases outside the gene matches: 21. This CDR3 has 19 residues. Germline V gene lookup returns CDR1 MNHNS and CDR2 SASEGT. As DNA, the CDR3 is TGTGCCAGCAGTCGGAAGTCCGGGACTAGTGTCTTTAGGTTCAATGAGCAGTTCTTC. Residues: CASSRKSGTSVFRFNEQFF.

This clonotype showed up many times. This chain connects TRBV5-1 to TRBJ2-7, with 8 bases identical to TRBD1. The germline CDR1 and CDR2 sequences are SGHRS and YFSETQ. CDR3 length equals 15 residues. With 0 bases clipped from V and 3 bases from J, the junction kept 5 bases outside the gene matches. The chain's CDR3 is CASSLGDRIYYEQYF. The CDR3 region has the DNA TGCGCCAGCAGCTTGGGGGACAGGATCTACTACGAGCAGTACTTC.

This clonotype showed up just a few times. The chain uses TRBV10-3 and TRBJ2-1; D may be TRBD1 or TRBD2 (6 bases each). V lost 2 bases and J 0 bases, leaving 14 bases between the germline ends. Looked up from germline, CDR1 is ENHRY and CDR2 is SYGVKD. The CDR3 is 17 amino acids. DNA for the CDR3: TGTGCCATCAGTGAGCCGAAGGGGGGAGGCTCCTACAATGAGCAGTTCTTC. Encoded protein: CAISEPKGGGSYNEQFF.

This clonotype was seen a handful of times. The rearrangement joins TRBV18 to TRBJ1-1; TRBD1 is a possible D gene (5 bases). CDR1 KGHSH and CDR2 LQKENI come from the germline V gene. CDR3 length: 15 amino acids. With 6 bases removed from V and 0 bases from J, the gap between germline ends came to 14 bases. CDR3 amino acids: CASSMGYRLNTEAFF. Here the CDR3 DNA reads TGTGCCAGCTCGATGGGCTACAGGCTGAACACTGAAGCTTTCTTT.

DNA of the CDR3: TGCGCCAGCAGCTTTGGGACACGGTTGAACACTGAAGCTTTCTTT. Its translation is CASSFGTRLNTEAFF. The V and J genes are TRBV5-1 and TRBJ1-1, with D possibly matching TRBD1 (6 bases). The CDR3 has 15 residues. Germline-derived CDR1 and CDR2 are SGHRS and YFSETQ. With 2 bases removed from V and 0 bases from J, the gap between germline ends came to 11 bases.

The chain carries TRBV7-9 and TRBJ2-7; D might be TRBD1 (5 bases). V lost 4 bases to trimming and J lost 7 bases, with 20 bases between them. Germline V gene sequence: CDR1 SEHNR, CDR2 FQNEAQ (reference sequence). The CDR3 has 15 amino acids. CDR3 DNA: TGTGCCAGCAGCTCCTACGGGCCTCGGGCAGGGGAGCAGTACTTC. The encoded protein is CASSSYGPRAGEQYF.

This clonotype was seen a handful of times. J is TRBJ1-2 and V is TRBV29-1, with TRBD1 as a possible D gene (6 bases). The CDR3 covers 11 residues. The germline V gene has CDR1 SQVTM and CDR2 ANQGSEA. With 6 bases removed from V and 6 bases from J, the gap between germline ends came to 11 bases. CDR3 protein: CSVDGGNGYTF. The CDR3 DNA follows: TGCAGCGTAGATGGGGGCAATGGCTACACCTTC.

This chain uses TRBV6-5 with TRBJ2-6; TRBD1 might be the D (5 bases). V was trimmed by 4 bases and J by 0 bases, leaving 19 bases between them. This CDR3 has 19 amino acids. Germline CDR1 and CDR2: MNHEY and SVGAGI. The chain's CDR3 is CASSWEPGYLNSGANVLTF. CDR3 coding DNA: TGTGCCAGCAGTTGGGAACCAGGGTATCTAAACTCTGGGGCCAACGTCCTGACTTTC.

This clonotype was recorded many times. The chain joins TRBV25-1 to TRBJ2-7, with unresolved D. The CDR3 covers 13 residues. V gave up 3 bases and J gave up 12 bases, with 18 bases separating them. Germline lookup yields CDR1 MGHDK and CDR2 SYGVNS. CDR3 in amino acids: CASSEAEFAEWYF. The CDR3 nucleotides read TGTGCCAGCAGTGAGGCTGAATTCGCCGAGTGGTACTTC.

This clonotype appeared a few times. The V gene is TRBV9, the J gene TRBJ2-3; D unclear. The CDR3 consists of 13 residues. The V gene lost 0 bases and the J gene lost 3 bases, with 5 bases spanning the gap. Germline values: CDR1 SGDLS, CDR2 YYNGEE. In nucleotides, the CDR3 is TGTGCCAGCAGCGTAGATGTGACAGATACGCAGTATTTT. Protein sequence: CASSVDVTDTQYF.

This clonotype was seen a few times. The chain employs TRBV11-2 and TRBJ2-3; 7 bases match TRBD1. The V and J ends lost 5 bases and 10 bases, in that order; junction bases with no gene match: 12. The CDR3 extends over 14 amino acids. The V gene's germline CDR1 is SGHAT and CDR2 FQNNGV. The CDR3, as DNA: TGTGCCAGCAGCCTTTCCCAAACCAGGGGGTCGCAGTATTTT. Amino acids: CASSLSQTRGSQYF.

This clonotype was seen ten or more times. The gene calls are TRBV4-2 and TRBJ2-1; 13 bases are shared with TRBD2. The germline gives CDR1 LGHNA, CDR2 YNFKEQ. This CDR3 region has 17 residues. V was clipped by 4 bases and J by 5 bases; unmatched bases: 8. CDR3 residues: CASSLRTSGSLNNEQFF. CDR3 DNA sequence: TGTGCCAGCAGCCTCCGGACTAGCGGGAGTCTAAACAATGAGCAGTTCTTC.

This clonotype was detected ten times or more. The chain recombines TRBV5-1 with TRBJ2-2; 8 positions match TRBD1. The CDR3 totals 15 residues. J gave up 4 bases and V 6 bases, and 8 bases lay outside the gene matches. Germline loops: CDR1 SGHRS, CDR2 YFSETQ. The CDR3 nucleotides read TGCGCCAGCACTTCCGGGACAGGTCGCACCGGGGAGCTGTTTTTT. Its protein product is CASTSGTGRTGELFF.

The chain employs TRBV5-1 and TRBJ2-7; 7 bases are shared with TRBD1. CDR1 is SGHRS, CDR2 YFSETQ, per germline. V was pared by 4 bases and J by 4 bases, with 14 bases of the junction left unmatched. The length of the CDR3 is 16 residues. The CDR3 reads CASSPRTGPYSYEQYF. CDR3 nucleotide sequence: TGCGCCAGCAGCCCGAGGACAGGTCCCTACTCTTACGAGCAGTACTTC.

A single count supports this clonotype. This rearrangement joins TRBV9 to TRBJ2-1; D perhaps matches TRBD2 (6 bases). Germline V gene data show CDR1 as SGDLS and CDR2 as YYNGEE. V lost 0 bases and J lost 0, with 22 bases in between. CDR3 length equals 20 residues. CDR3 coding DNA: TGTGCCAGCAGCGTAGGTCGGGGGAGGACTACCACTAGCTCCTACAATGAGCAGTTCTTC. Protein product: CASSVGRGRTTTSSYNEQFF.

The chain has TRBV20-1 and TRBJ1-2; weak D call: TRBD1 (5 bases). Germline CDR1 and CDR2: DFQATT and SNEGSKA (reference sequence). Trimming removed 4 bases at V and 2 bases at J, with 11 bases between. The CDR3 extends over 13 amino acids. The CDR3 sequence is CSAIPAGNYGYTF. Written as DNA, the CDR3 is TGCAGTGCTATTCCCGCAGGGAACTATGGCTACACCTTC.

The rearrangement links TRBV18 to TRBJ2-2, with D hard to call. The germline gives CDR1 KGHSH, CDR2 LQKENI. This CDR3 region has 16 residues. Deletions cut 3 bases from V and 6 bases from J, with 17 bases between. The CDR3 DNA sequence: TGTGCCAGCTCACCGGTTGGCAACTCCATCTCCGGGGAGCTGTTTTTT. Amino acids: CASSPVGNSISGELFF. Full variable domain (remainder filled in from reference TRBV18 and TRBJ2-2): NAGVMQNPRHLVRRRGQEARLRCSPMKGHSHVYWYRQLPEEGLKFMVYLQKENIIDESGMPKERFSAEFPKEGPSILRIQQVVRGDSAAYFCASSPVGNSISGELFFGEGSRLTVL.

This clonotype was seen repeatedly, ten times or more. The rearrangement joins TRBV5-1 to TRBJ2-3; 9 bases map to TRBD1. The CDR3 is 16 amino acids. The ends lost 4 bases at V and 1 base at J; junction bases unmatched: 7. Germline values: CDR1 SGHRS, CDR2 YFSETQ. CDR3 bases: TGCGCCAGCAGCCCACCGGACAGGGGAGGCACAGATACGCAGTATTTT. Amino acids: CASSPPDRGGTDTQYF.

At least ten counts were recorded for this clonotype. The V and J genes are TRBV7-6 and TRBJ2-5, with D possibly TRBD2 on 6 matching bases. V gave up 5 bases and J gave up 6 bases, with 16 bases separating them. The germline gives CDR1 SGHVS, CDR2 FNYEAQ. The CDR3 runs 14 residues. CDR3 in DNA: TGTGCCAGCAGCCGATTTATGCGGGAAAAGACCCAGTACTTC. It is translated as CASSRFMREKTQYF.